The 14 T cell receptor beta chains below all came from one sample that was sequenced in a study of identical twins. TCRdb analysed the 5' RACE reads with MiXCR anew, one entry per CDR3 protein. This sample has 550,000 to 700,000 distinct CDR3 sequences, with over 20% found just once. These same records also appear under a second study, on T cells expressing NK-cell markers.

Material for sequencing was PBMCs. The receptors were sampled from a woman under 30 in good health.

Only a few counts were recorded for this clonotype. The chain couples TRBV7-2 to TRBJ2-5; 10 bases are shared with TRBD2. The germline gives CDR1 SGHTA, CDR2 FQGNSA. With 7 bases clipped from V and 7 bases from J, the junction kept 15 bases outside the gene matches. This CDR3 is built from 16 residues. The CDR3 coding sequence is TGTGCCAGCACCCCGGTAGGGCTAGCGGGAGTGGGGACCCAGTACTTC. Its protein product is CASTPVGLAGVGTQYF.

V and J are TRBV10-3 and TRBJ2-7; 12 bases are a match to TRBD1. The CDR3 runs to 14 residues. V was clipped by 6 bases and J by 6 bases; unmatched bases: 6. Germline values: CDR1 ENHRY, CDR2 SYGVKD. The CDR3 DNA reads TGTGCCATCAGCCCCGGGACAGGGGGCGGCGAGCAGTACTTC. Its translation is CAISPGTGGGEQYF.

V is TRBV5-1 and J is TRBJ1-6; tentatively, D is TRBD1 (5 bases). V was pared by 5 bases and J by 8 bases, with 11 bases between. The CDR3 covers 13 residues. CDR1 is SGHRS and CDR2 is YFSETQ in the germline V gene. CDR3 coding DNA: TGCGCCAGCAGTCAGGAGGGGTATTCACCCCTCCACTTT. Translating it yields CASSQEGYSPLHF.

CDR3 sequence (DNA): TGTGCCAGCAGCTTGGAAGGTTGGGGATGGTCAGATACGCAGTATTTT. Translated, it gives CASSLEGWGWSDTQYF. The chain is built from TRBV5-5 and TRBJ2-3; no reliable D call. Per germline, CDR1 SGHKS and CDR2 YYEKEE (reference sequence). This CDR3 region has 16 residues. V gave up 0 bases and J gave up 4 bases, with 15 bases separating them.

V usage is TRBV15 and J usage is TRBJ1-2; D is perhaps TRBD1 (5 bases). The V end lost 8 bases, the J end lost 6 bases, and 13 bases lay between the germline ends. The CDR3 is 12 amino acids. Germline V gene sequence: CDR1 LNHNV, CDR2 YYDKDF (reference sequence). This CDR3 reads CATAQGGDGYTF. The CDR3 nucleotides read TGTGCCACCGCGCAGGGAGGGGATGGCTACACCTTC.

This clonotype was observed at least ten times. The V and J genes are TRBV4-3 and TRBJ1-1; the match to TRBD1 covers 9 bases. The CDR3 extends over 14 amino acids. With V trimmed by 4 bases and J by 3 bases, 3 bases remained unmatched. CDR1 and CDR2 from the germline V gene are LGHNA and YSLEER. The CDR3 loop reads CASSLRTGDTEAFF. The CDR3 bases are TGCGCCAGCAGCCTCCGGACAGGGGACACTGAAGCTTTCTTT.

CDR3 protein: CASNQLTVDQETQYF. The CDR3, as DNA: TGCGCCAGCAACCAACTGACGGTGGACCAAGAGACCCAGTACTTC. V is TRBV5-1 and J is TRBJ2-5; no definite D call. The CDR3 spans 15 residues. V was pared by 6 bases and J by 0 bases, with 15 bases between. CDR1 and CDR2 from the germline V gene are SGHRS and YFSETQ.

This sequence joins TRBV12-3 or TRBV12-4 and TRBJ2-6, with D perhaps assigned TRBD1 or TRBD2 (5 bases each). The CDR3 spans 15 residues. The V end lost 5 bases, the J end lost 2 bases, and 10 bases lay between the germline ends. DNA of the CDR3: TGTGCCAGCAGTGCTGGGGGAGCTGGGGCCAACGTCCTGACTTTC. Encoded protein: CASSAGGAGANVLTF.

This chain links TRBV6-5 with TRBJ2-1; D tentatively fits TRBD1 or TRBD2 (5 bases each). This CDR3 is built from 15 residues. Germline CDR1 MNHEY, CDR2 SVGAGI. V lost 2 bases and J lost 8, with 16 bases in between. The CDR3 DNA reads as TGTGCCAGCAGTTACGGGGGAGCTCGGATGGATGAGCAGTTCTTC. This encodes CASSYGGARMDEQFF.

This chain connects TRBV20-1 to TRBJ2-5; perhaps TRBD2 as D (6 bases). Germline V gene sequence: CDR1 DFQATT, CDR2 SNEGSKA (reference sequence). V was clipped by 0 bases and J by 2 bases, with 13 bases between them. This CDR3 comprises 15 residues. In DNA, the CDR3 is TGCAGTGCTAGAGATCGAGGTGGGGGGCAAGAGACCCAGTACTTC. Protein sequence: CSARDRGGGQETQYF.

This clonotype has just a few counts. J is TRBJ2-7 and V is TRBV11-3; perhaps TRBD1 as D (6 bases). CDR1 is SGHNT, CDR2 YENEEA, per germline. There are 12 residues in the CDR3. V was pared by 4 bases and J by 6 bases, with 10 bases between. The CDR3 sequence is CASSSWGREQYF. The CDR3 coding sequence is TGTGCCAGCAGCTCCTGGGGGCGCGAGCAGTACTTC.

This clonotype was seen a few times. The chain employs TRBV6-1 and TRBJ1-2, with D uncertain. Germline V gene data show CDR1 as MNHNS and CDR2 as SASEGT. CDR3 length: 13 residues. V was cut by 9 bases and J by 2 bases, with 13 bases left in between. CDR3 DNA: TGTGCCAGGGCGGCCGTCAGAAACTATGGCTACACCTTC. Its protein product is CARAAVRNYGYTF.

This clonotype was recorded many times. The chain uses TRBV12-3 or TRBV12-4 and TRBJ1-5, with D possibly being TRBD1 (6 bases). V was trimmed by 6 bases and J by 6 bases, leaving 12 bases between them. The CDR3 contains 13 residues. CDR3 nucleotides: TGTGCCAGCAGCGTCACAGGGAGTCAGCCCCAGCATTTT. Residues: CASSVTGSQPQHF.

In its sample, this clonotype was seen a few times. The J gene is TRBJ2-1, the V gene TRBV29-1, with 9 positions matching TRBD1. The germline CDR1 and CDR2 sequences are SQVTM and ANQGSEA. With V trimmed by 7 bases and J by 6 bases, 7 bases remained unmatched. The CDR3 is 13 amino acids. In DNA form, the CDR3 reads TGCAGCGAACTACAGGGGGCCGGCAATGAGCAGTTCTTC. This sequence encodes CSELQGAGNEQFF.